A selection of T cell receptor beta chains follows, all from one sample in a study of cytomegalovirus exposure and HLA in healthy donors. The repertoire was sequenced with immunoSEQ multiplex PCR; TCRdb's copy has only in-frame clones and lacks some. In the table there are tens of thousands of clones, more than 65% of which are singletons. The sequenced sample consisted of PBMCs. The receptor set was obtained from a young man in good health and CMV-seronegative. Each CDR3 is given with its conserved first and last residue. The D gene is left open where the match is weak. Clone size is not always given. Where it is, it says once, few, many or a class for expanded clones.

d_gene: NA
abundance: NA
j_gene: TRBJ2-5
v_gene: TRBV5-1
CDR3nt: TGCGCCAGCAGCTTCCTTAAAGAGACCCAGTACTTC
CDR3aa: CASSFLKETQYF

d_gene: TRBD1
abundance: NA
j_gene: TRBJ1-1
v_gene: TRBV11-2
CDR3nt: TGTGCCAGCAGCTTCGACAGGGGGCGGAATACTGAAGCTTTCTTT
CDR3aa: CASSFDRGRNTEAFF

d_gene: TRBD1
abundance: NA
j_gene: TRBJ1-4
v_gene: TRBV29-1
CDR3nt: TGCAGCGTATTGGAGACAGGGGGCGTCACGGCAACTAATGAAAAACTGTTTTTT
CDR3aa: CSVLETGGVTATNEKLFF

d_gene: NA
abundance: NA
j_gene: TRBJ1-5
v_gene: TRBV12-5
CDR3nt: TGTGCTAGTGGTTCTGGAGCTTATAGCAATCAGCCCCAGCATTTT
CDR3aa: CASGSGAYSNQPQHF

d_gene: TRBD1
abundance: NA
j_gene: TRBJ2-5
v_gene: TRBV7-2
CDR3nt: TGTGCCAGCAGCTTAGTACAGGGGCTCCGAGGCCAAGAGACCCAGTACTTC
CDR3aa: CASSLVQGLRGQETQYF

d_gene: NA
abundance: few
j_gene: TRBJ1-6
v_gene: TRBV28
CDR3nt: TGTGCCATTGCGACAGTCGCAGTCAATTCACCCCTCCACTTT
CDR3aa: CAIATVAVNSPLHF

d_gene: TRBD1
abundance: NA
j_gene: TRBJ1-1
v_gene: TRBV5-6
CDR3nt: TGTGCCAGCAGCCTCGACAGGGTTCGCACTGAAGCTTTCTTT
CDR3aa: CASSLDRVRTEAFF

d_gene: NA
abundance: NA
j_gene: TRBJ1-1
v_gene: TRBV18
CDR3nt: TGTGCCAGCTCACCACAGGGGCACACTGAAGCTTTCTTT
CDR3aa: CASSPQGHTEAFF

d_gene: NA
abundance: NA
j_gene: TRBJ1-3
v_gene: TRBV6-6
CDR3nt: TGTGCCAGCAGTAGGGACAACTCTGGAAACACCATATATTTT
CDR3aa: CASSRDNSGNTIYF

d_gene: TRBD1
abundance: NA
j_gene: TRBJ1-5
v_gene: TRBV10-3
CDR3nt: TGTGCCATCAGGGAGGGACAGGGGGCGGATCAGCCCCAGCATTTT
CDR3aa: CAIREGQGADQPQHF

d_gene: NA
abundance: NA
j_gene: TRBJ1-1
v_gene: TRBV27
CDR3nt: TGTGCCAGCAGTTTATACCCTGGGACATCTAACACTGAAGCTTTCTTT
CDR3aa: CASSLYPGTSNTEAFF

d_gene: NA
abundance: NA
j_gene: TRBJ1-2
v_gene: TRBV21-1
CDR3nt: TGTGCCAGCATCCGCACAGGGGGCCATATCTATGGCTACACCTTC
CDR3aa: CASIRTGGHIYGYTF

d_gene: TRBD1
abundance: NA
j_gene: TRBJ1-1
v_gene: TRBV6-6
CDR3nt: TGTGCCAGCAGGCAACAGGGGACGAACACTGAAGCTTTCTTT
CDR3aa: CASRQQGTNTEAFF

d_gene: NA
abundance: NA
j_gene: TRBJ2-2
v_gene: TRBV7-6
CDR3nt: TGTGCCAGCAGCTTCCATCAGGACAGACCGAACACCGGGGAGCTGTTTTTT
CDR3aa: CASSFHQDRPNTGELFF

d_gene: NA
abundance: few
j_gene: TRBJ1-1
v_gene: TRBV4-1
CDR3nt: TGCGCCAGCAGCCTCACACTGAACACTGAAGCTTTCTTT
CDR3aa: CASSLTLNTEAFF

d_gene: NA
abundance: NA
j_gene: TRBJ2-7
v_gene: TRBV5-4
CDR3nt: TGTGCCAGCAGCTTGGGAGGGAGGCTTCCCTCTCTCTACGAGCAGTACTTC
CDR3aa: CASSLGGRLPSLYEQYF

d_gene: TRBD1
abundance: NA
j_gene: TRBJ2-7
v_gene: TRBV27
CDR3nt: TGTGCCAGCAGTTTAAAAGGACAGGGAGGCTACGAGCAGTACTTC
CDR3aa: CASSLKGQGGYEQYF

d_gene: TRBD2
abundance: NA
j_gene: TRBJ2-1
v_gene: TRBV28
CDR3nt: TGTGCCAGCAGTCCGCCCGGGGGGAAATCCTACAATGAGCAGTTCTTC
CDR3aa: CASSPPGGKSYNEQFF

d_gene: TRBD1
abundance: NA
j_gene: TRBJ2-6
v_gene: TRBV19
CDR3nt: TGTGCCAGTAGTAGACAGGGTCTCCTCCTACACTCTGGGGCCAACGTCCTGACTTTC
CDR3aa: CASSRQGLLLHSGANVLTF

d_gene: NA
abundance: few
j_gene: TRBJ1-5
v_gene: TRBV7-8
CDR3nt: TGTGCCAGCAGCCCCCAGGCCCGGGGTACAGCTCAGCCCCAGCATTTT
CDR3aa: CASSPQARGTAQPQHF

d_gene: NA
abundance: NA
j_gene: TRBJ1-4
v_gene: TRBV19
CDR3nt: TGTGCCAGTAGTCCCCCTCTCAGGGGTCGCGGGAAACTGTTTTTT
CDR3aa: CASSPPLRGRGKLFF

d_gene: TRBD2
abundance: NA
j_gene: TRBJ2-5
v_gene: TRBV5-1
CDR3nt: TGCGCCAGCAGCTTGGGGACTAGCGGAGGGGAGACCCAGTACTTC
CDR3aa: CASSLGTSGGETQYF

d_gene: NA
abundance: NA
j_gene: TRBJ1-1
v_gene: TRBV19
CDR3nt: TGTGCCAGCTCCCGACAGGCTATGGCTGAAGCTTTCTTT
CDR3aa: CASSRQAMAEAFF

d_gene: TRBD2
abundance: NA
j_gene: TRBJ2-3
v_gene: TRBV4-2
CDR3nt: TGTGCCAGCAGCCAAGAGTCCGGGACTAGCCTTGGCACAGATACGCAGTATTTT
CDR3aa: CASSQESGTSLGTDTQYF

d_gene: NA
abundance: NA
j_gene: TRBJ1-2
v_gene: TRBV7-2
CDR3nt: TGTGCCAGCAAGGACAAGACCTATGGCTACACCTTC
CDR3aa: CASKDKTYGYTF

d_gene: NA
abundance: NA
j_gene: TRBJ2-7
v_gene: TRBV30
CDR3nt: TGTGCCTGGAGGTCAGGGATCTCCTACGAGCAGTACTTC
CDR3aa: CAWRSGISYEQYF

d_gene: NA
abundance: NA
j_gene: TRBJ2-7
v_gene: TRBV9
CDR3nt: TGTGCCAGCAGCGTGCGTGAAACTGCCTACGAGCAGTACTTC
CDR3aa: CASSVRETAYEQYF

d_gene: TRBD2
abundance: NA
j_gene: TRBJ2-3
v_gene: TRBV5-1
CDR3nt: TGCGCCAGCAGCTTGGCCGGGGGGGCTAGCACAGATACGCAGTATTTT
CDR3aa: CASSLAGGASTDTQYF

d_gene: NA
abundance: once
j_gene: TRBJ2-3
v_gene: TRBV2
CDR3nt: TGTGCCAGCAGTGTGGAGCTAGCGTCAGATACGCAGTATTTT
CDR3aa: CASSVELASDTQYF

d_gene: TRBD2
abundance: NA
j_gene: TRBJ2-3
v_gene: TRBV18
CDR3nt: TGTGCCAGCTCACCACTGGCGGGGGGGCTTTCAGATACGCAGTATTTT
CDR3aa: CASSPLAGGLSDTQYF

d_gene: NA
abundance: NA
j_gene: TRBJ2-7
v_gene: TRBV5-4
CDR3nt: TGTGCCAGCAGCTTGTCTGACATTTCCTACGAGCAGTACTTC
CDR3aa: CASSLSDISYEQYF

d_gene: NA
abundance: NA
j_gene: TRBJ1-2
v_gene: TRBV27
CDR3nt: TGTGCCAGCAGTTTATGGTCAGGGAACTATGGCTACACCTTC
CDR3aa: CASSLWSGNYGYTF

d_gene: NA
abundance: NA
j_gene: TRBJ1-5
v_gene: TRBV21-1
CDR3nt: TGTGCCAGCAGCAAAGCCAACAGGGAGTGCGTGATTCAGCCCCAGCATTTT
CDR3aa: CASSKANRECVIQPQHF

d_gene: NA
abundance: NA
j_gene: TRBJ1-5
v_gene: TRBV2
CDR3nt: TGTGCCAGCAGCGATAGGACAGTTAGCAATCAGCCCCAGCATTTT
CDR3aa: CASSDRTVSNQPQHF

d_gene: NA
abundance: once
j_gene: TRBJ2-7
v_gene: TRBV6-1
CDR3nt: TGTGCCAGCAGTGAAGGGGGGGACAGAACCTACGAGCAGTACTTC
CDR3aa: CASSEGGDRTYEQYF

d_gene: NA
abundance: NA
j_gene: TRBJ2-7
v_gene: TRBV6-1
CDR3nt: TGTGCCAGCAGTGGGTACTACACCTCCTACGAGCAGTACTTC
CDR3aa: CASSGYYTSYEQYF

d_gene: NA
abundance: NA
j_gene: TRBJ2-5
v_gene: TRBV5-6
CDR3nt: TGTGCCAGCAGCAGCCTCGCAGCGCCACAAGAGACCCAGTACTTC
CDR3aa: CASSSLAAPQETQYF

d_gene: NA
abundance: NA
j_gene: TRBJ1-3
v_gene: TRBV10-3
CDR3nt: TGTGCCATCACAGACTCTGGAAACACCATATATTTT
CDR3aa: CAITDSGNTIYF

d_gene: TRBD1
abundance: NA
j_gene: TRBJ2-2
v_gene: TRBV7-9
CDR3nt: TGTGCCAGCAGCGTCAGCAGGGGGCGCTTAACCGGGGAGCTGTTTTTT
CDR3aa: CASSVSRGRLTGELFF

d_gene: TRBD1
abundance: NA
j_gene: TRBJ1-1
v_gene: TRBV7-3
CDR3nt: TGTGCCAGCAGCCGGGACAGGAACACTGAAGCCTTCTTT
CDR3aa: CASSRDRNTEAFF

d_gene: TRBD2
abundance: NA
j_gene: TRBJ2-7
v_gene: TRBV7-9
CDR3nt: TGTGCCAGCAGACCGGGAGGGAGGGAAGAGCAGTACTTC
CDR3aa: CASRPGGREEQYF

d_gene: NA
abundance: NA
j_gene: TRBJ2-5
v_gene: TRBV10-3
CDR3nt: TGTGCCATCAGTGAGTCACGGGGGGCCAAAGAGACCCAGTACTTC
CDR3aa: CAISESRGAKETQYF

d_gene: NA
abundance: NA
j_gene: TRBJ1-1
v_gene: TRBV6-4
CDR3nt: TGTGCCAGCAGTAAACAGAGGAACACTGAAGCTTTCTTT
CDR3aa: CASSKQRNTEAFF

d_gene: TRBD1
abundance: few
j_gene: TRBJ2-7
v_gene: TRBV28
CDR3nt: TGTGCCAGCTTAACCGCCGGGACAGGGAGCTCCTACGAGCAGTACTTC
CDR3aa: CASLTAGTGSSYEQYF

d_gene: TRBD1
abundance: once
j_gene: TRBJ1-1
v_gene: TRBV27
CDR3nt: TGTGCCAGCAGAACAGGGGGCGACAGAAACACTGAAGCTTTCTTT
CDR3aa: CASRTGGDRNTEAFF

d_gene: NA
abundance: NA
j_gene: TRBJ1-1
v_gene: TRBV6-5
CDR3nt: TGTGCCAGCAGTGGCACTGGGGGGACTGAAGCTTTCTTT
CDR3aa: CASSGTGGTEAFF

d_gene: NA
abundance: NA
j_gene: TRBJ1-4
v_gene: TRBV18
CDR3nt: TGTGCCAGCTCACCACCAGGGGCGGCTAATGAAAAACTGTTTTTT
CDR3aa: CASSPPGAANEKLFF

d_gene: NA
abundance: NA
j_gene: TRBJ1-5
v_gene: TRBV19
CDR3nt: TGTGCCAGTAGTATAGACGGGTATAGCAATCAGCCCCAGCATTTT
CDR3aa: CASSIDGYSNQPQHF

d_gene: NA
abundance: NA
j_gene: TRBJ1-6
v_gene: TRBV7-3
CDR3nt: TGTGCCAGCAGCTTAACCTCGAGGGATTCACCCCTCCACTTT
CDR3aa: CASSLTSRDSPLHF

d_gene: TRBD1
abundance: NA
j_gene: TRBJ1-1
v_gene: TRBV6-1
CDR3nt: TGTGCCAGCAGTGAAATTCCTCCGGGACAGGGGCCCCTCATTGAAGCTTTCTTT
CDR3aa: CASSEIPPGQGPLIEAFF

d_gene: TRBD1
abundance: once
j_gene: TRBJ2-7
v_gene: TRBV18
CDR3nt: TGTGCCAGCTCACCCGGGACAGCTACATCCTACGAGCAGTACTTC
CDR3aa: CASSPGTATSYEQYF

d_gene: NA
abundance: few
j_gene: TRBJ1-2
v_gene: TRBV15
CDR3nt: TGTGCCACCAGCAGAGAGAGGAACTATGGCTACACCTTC
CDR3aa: CATSRERNYGYTF

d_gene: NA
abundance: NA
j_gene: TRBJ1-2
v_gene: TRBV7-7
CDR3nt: TGTGCTAGCAGCCACATCCCAGGCCAAGCTAACTATGGCTACACCTTC
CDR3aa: CASSHIPGQANYGYTF

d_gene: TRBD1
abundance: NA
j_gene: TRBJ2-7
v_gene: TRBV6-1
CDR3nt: TGTGCCGGATCGACAGGGGACTACGAGCAGTACTTC
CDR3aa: CAGSTGDYEQYF

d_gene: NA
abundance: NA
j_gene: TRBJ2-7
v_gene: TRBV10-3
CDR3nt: TGTGCCATCAGTAGACTAGAGGGCGAGCAGTACTTC
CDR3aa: CAISRLEGEQYF